A single sample gave rise to the 28 T cell receptor beta chains below, sequenced in a study of T cell clones after liver transplantation. Libraries were prepared by immunoSEQ multiplex PCR; TCRdb keeps only in-frame clonotypes and omits some of them. Here the sample spans around 97,000 clones, around 84% being singletons. The sample in question was CD4+ T cells from blood, obtained approximately 50 months after liver transplant. The receptor set was obtained from a human patient who received a liver transplant. A subset of T cells may come from the graft donor.

The CDR3 region has the DNA TGCGCCAGGCGGCCCCCCCTCGTTCAGGGGTTGGAGAGTCAGCCCCAGCATTTT. It yields the protein CARRPPLVQGLESQPQHF. This sequence joins TRBV10-1 and TRBJ1-5, with D maybe TRBD1 (6 bases). The CDR3 loop spans 18 amino acids. Germline CDR1 is WNHNN and CDR2 is SYGVQD (reference sequence). V was shortened by 9 bases and J by 6 bases, with 30 bases between the two germline ends.

V is TRBV6-5 and J is TRBJ2-7; 10 bases fit TRBD2. This CDR3 is built from 13 residues. The V gene's germline CDR1 is MNHEY and CDR2 SVGAGI. CDR3 sequence (DNA): TGTGCAGAGGAGGCTAGCGGGAGTAACGAGCAGTACTTC. Protein sequence: CAEEASGSNEQYF.

The chain joins TRBV29-1 to TRBJ1-1; D possibly corresponds to TRBD1 (6 bases). CDR3 length: 12 amino acids. The germline gives CDR1 SQVTM, CDR2 ANQGSEA. The germline V and J ends were trimmed by 5 bases and 1 base, with 8 bases remaining between them. CDR3 loop: CSVWGQNTEAFF. CDR3 DNA sequence: TGCAGCGTTTGGGGGCAGAACACTGAAGCTTTCTTT. The full variable domain, with the rest looked up from reference TRBV29-1 and TRBJ1-1, is SAVISQKPSRDICQRGTSLTIQCQVDSQVTMMFWYRQQPGQSLTLIATANQGSEATYESGFVIDKFPISRPNLTFSTLTVSNMSPEDSSIYLCSVWGQNTEAFFGQGTRLTVV.

The chain couples TRBV10-3 to TRBJ2-1; D perhaps matches TRBD1 (6 bases). Between the trimmed V and J ends, which lost 6 bases and 8 bases, there was a span of 11 bases. CDR3 length: 12 amino acids. From germline, CDR1 is ENHRY and CDR2 SYGVKD. The CDR3 sequence is CAIRNAGDEQFF. The CDR3 DNA sequence: TGTGCCATCAGGAACGCAGGGGATGAGCAGTTCTTC.

The chain uses TRBV9 and TRBJ1-3; D unclear. CDR3 length: 14 residues. Trimming pared 0 bases from V and 7 bases from J, leaving 11 bases between. Per germline, CDR1 SGDLS and CDR2 YYNGEE. As DNA, the CDR3 is TGTGCCAGCAGCGTAGGGACTACGGGGAACACCATATATTTT. Its protein is CASSVGTTGNTIYF.

The DNA of the CDR3 is TGTGCCAGCAGTACTATGGGACTCCAAAATCAGCCCCAGCATTTT. It encodes CASSTMGLQNQPQHF. The chain is built from TRBV28 and TRBJ1-5; D perhaps matches TRBD1 (5 bases). Germline V lookup: CDR1 MDHEN, CDR2 SYDVKM. CDR3 size: 15 residues. Trimming took 5 bases from V and 4 from J, leaving 15 bases between them. The entire variable domain, with the rest obtained from reference TRBV28 and TRBJ1-5, is as follows: DVKVTQSSRYLVKRTGEKVFLECVQDMDHENMFWYRQDPGLGLRLIYFSYDVKMKEKGDIPEGYSVSREKKERFSLILESASTNQTSMYLCASSTMGLQNQPQHFGDGTRLSIL.

The chain is built from TRBV18 and TRBJ1-1; D uncertain. The CDR3 loop spans 15 amino acids. The germline CDR1 and CDR2 sequences are KGHSH and LQKENI. V gave up 3 bases and J gave up 1 base, with 12 bases separating them. The CDR3 is CASSPLREGNTEAFF. The CDR3 DNA follows: TGTGCCAGCTCACCTCTTCGCGAGGGGAACACTGAAGCTTTCTTT.

The chain recombines TRBV7-9 with TRBJ2-7; a weak D match, TRBD2 (5 bases). This CDR3 contains 13 residues. CDR1 and CDR2 (germline): SEHNR, FQNEAQ (reference sequence). Trimming pared 3 bases from V and 6 bases from J, leaving 12 bases between. This CDR3 reads CASSLVISGEQYF. The CDR3 bases are TGTGCCAGCAGCTTGGTCATCAGCGGCGAGCAGTACTTC.

CDR3 DNA: TGTGCCAGTACCAATAAAGTCGGGGGCTCCTACAATGAGCAGTTCTTC. This translates into CASTNKVGGSYNEQFF. V is TRBV19 and J is TRBJ2-1, with D tentatively TRBD2 (6 bases). Looked up from germline, CDR1 is LNHDA and CDR2 is SQIVND (reference sequence). The CDR3 length is 16 residues. Trimming cost V 7 bases and J 0 bases, with 16 bases left between them.

This clone appeared a single time. V usage is TRBV6-1 and J usage is TRBJ1-5; TRBD1 might be the D (5 bases). The length of the CDR3 is 11 residues. Trimming shortened V by 8 bases and J by 11 bases, and 13 bases separated the two germline ends. Germline V gene sequence: CDR1 MNHNS, CDR2 SASEGT. CDR3 protein: CASGGVAAQHF. The CDR3 coding sequence is TGTGCCAGCGGGGGGGTCGCGGCCCAGCATTTT.

CDR3 sequence (DNA): TGTGCCAGCAGTGACAGGGCGGGAGATACGCAGTATTTT. Protein sequence: CASSDRAGDTQYF. V is TRBV6-4 and J is TRBJ2-3; weak D call: TRBD2 (5 bases). Trimming removed 2 bases from V and 5 bases from J, with 8 bases in between. Germline V gene lookup returns CDR1 MRHNA and CDR2 SNTAGT. The CDR3 covers 13 residues.

J is TRBJ2-7 and V is TRBV28; TRBD2 matches at 8 bases. This CDR3 comprises 16 residues. From germline, CDR1 is MDHEN and CDR2 SYDVKM. V lost 6 bases to trimming and J lost 3 bases; unmatched junction nucleotides: 13. CDR3 protein: CASRGAVAGRFYEQYF. CDR3 bases: TGTGCCAGCAGGGGGGCGGTAGCGGGAAGATTCTACGAGCAGTACTTC.

This sequence joins TRBV29-1 and TRBJ1-2; D unclear. The CDR3 is 12 amino acids. Deletions cut 4 bases from V and 7 bases from J, with 13 bases between. Per the germline V gene, CDR1 is SQVTM and CDR2 is ANQGSEA. CDR3 residues: CSVVTARGGYTF. The CDR3 nucleotides are TGCAGCGTTGTTACAGCCCGGGGTGGCTACACCTTC.

This sequence joins TRBV2 and TRBJ2-5; maybe TRBD2 (6 bases). V lost 4 bases, J lost 5 bases, and 17 bases lay in between. Germline loops: CDR1 SNHLY, CDR2 FYNNEI. This CDR3 has 15 amino acids. The CDR3 DNA follows: TGTGCCAGCAGTGTGGACACCGGCGGGGTGGAGACCCAGTACTTC. Protein: CASSVDTGGVETQYF.

CDR3 amino acids: CASSETDGRWGNTIYF. CDR3 DNA: TGTGCCAGCAGCGAAACCGACGGGAGGTGGGGAAACACCATATATTTT. The chain is built from TRBV28 and TRBJ1-3; no clear D gene. This CDR3 is built from 16 residues. The V end was cut by 6 bases, the J end by 4 bases, with 19 bases between. Looked up from germline, CDR1 is MDHEN and CDR2 is SYDVKM.

This chain connects TRBV4-2 to TRBJ2-7, with 10 positions matching TRBD1. V shed 4 bases and J 7 bases; nucleotides not matched to a gene: 10. The germline V gene has CDR1 LGHNA and CDR2 YNFKEQ. This CDR3 spans 15 amino acids. Here the CDR3 DNA reads TGTGCCAGCAGCCGGACGGGACAGGGGCTTTTGGAGCAGTACTTC. It codes for CASSRTGQGLLEQYF.

The chain is built from TRBV28 and TRBJ1-5, with TRBD1 matching 7 bases. The ends lost 5 bases at V and 6 bases at J; junction bases unmatched: 7. The CDR3 is 14 residues long. Looked up from germline, CDR1 is MDHEN and CDR2 is SYDVKM. CDR3 nucleotides: TGTGCCAGCAGTACCCGACAGGGTATTCAGCCCCAGCATTTT. Protein product: CASSTRQGIQPQHF.

V is TRBV7-2 and J is TRBJ1-2; no reliable D call. V dropped 2 bases and J dropped 6 bases, with 4 bases sitting between them. Germline V gene lookup returns CDR1 SGHTA and CDR2 FQGNSA. The CDR3 runs to 11 residues. CDR3 sequence (DNA): TGTGCCAGCAGCTTATCACATGGCTACACCTTC. Translated, it gives CASSLSHGYTF.

The chain combines TRBV5-6 with TRBJ2-7; tentatively, D is TRBD1 (6 bases). CDR3 length: 14 residues. Trimming removed 5 bases at V and 1 base at J, with 13 bases between. The V gene's germline CDR1 is SGHDT and CDR2 YYEEEE. For the CDR3, the DNA is TGTGCCAGCAGTTCAGTCCAGGGGTCCTACGAGCAGTACTTC. It translates to CASSSVQGSYEQYF. Full variable domain (outside the CDR3, taken from reference TRBV5-6 and TRBJ2-7): DAGVTQSPTHLIKTRGQQVTLRCSPKSGHDTVSWYQQALGQGPQFIFQYYEEEERQRGNFPDRFSGHQFPNYSSELNVNALLLGDSALYLCASSSVQGSYEQYFGPGTRLTVT.

The chain couples TRBV29-1 to TRBJ2-7; tentative D call: TRBD2 (5 bases). The CDR3 loop spans 12 amino acids. The germline gives CDR1 SQVTM, CDR2 ANQGSEA. Deletions cut 3 bases from V and 5 bases from J, with 11 bases between. For the CDR3, the DNA is TGCAGCGTTGATGCTGGAGGAGACGAGCAGTACTTC. It is translated as CSVDAGGDEQYF.

This chain connects TRBV19 to TRBJ1-3, with D unresolved. Trimming removed 5 bases at V and 0 bases at J, with 14 bases between. Germline-derived CDR1 and CDR2 are LNHDA and SQIVND (reference sequence). The CDR3 runs to 16 residues. CDR3 nucleotides: TGTGCCAGTAGTTCCCTCCCTGCAGGCTCTGGAAACACCATATATTTT. As protein: CASSSLPAGSGNTIYF.

This clone was counted at least ten times. The rearrangement uses TRBV28 and TRBJ1-5, with D unclear. Germline CDR1 is MDHEN and CDR2 is SYDVKM. With 5 bases removed from V and 3 bases from J, the gap between germline ends came to 5 bases. The CDR3 contains 12 residues. CDR3 residues: CASSLFNQPQHF. The CDR3, as DNA: TGTGCCAGCAGTCTTTTCAATCAGCCCCAGCATTTT.

The V call is TRBV4-2, the J call TRBJ2-7; 12 bases match TRBD1. Unmatched junction bases numbered 8, after V lost 4 bases and J lost 7 bases. The CDR3 has 15 residues. The V gene's germline CDR1 is LGHNA and CDR2 YNFKEQ. In DNA form, the CDR3 reads TGTGCCAGCAGCCTCCCGGGACAGGGGGCGCGGGAGCAGTACTTC. It specifies CASSLPGQGAREQYF.

This clone has a handful of counts. This sequence joins TRBV6-1 and TRBJ1-3; D unresolved. This CDR3 has 15 residues. CDR1 and CDR2 (germline): MNHNS, SASEGT. With 4 bases removed from V and 0 bases from J, the gap between germline ends came to 10 bases. The CDR3 DNA is TGTGCCAGCAGTGTTGTCGCAAGCTCTGGAAACACCATATATTTT. Translating gives CASSVVASSGNTIYF.

J is TRBJ1-2 and V is TRBV7-2; D is possibly TRBD1 (5 bases). The V and J ends lost 2 bases and 2 bases respectively, with 6 bases between them. In germline, CDR1 is SGHTA, CDR2 FQGNSA. CDR3 size: 13 residues. The CDR3 coding sequence is TGTGCCAGCAGCTTAAAGGGGAACTATGGCTACACCTTC. Encoded protein: CASSLKGNYGYTF.

This clone has more than one count but fewer than ten. The chain joins TRBV5-4 to TRBJ2-7, with TRBD1 identical over 9 bases. Germline values: CDR1 SGHNT, CDR2 YYREEE (reference sequence). This CDR3 is built from 13 residues. V shed 5 bases and J 5 bases; nucleotides not matched to a gene: 5. CDR3 sequence reads: CASRLTGGNEQYF. The CDR3 coding sequence is TGTGCCAGCAGGCTTACAGGGGGCAACGAGCAGTACTTC.

The V gene is TRBV10-2, the J gene TRBJ2-6; 7 bases agree with TRBD1. V shed 8 bases, J shed 10 bases, and the junction held 8 bases outside the gene matches. The length of the CDR3 is 13 residues. Germline V gives CDR1 WSHSY, CDR2 SAAADI. This CDR3 is CASEEQGQNVLTF. The CDR3 DNA reads as TGCGCCAGCGAGGAACAGGGGCAAAACGTCCTGACTTTC.

The chain carries TRBV9 and TRBJ2-1; TRBD1 aligns across 9 bases. Germline CDR1 SGDLS, CDR2 YYNGEE. V was pared by 4 bases and J by 7 bases, with 15 bases of the junction left unmatched. The CDR3 consists of 17 residues. The CDR3 is CASSTDTGQGIKNEQFF. The CDR3 DNA reads TGTGCCAGCAGCACTGACACTGGACAGGGGATTAAGAATGAGCAGTTCTTC.